This passage covers 14 T cell receptor beta chains from one sample sequenced in a study of blood T cell repertoires in COVID-19. Method: immunoSEQ multiplex PCR; TCRdb's copy keeps in-frame clones and lacks some. This sample has approximately 100,000 clones, with roughly two thirds found just once. Sample: peripheral blood. Receptor source: a man older than 75 with acute or convalescent COVID-19.

This sequence joins TRBV19 and TRBJ1-2; no clear D. The CDR3 spans 14 residues. CDR1 LNHDA and CDR2 SQIVND come from the germline V gene (reference sequence). V was shortened by 5 bases and J by 2 bases, with 12 bases between the two germline ends. The CDR3 region has the DNA TGTGCCAGTAGTGCCTCTAGTCAGAACTATGGCTACACCTTC. Amino acid sequence: CASSASSQNYGYTF.

This chain connects TRBV28 to TRBJ2-1, with TRBD2 matching 13 bases. V shed 10 bases and J 7 bases; nucleotides not matched to a gene: 7. The CDR3 is 14 residues long. Germline loops: CDR1 MDHEN, CDR2 SYDVKM. DNA of the CDR3: TGTGCCACCGCAGGGACTAGCGGGAAAAATGAGCAGTTCTTC. Its translation: CATAGTSGKNEQFF.

The gene calls are TRBV19 and TRBJ2-5; D not resolved. The V gene lost 5 bases and the J gene lost 3 bases, with 16 bases spanning the gap. This CDR3 comprises 15 residues. CDR1 LNHDA and CDR2 SQIVND come from the germline V gene (reference sequence). CDR3 sequence (DNA): TGTGCCAGTAGTCAACGCACCGCAGGCGAAGAGACCCAGTACTTC. Translation: CASSQRTAGEETQYF. The full variable domain, in which reference TRBV19 and TRBJ2-5 provide the parts outside the CDR3, is DGGITQSPKYLFRKEGQNVTLSCEQNLNHDAMYWYRQDPGQGLRLIYYSQIVNDFQKGDIAEGYSVSREKKESFPLTVTSAQKNPTAFYLCASSQRTAGEETQYFGPGTRLLVL.

The chain combines TRBV4-1 with TRBJ1-4; D gene uncertain. V was shortened by 8 bases and J by 3 bases, with 10 bases between the two germline ends. CDR1 MGHRA and CDR2 YSYEKL come from the germline V gene. The CDR3 has 13 amino acids. Here the CDR3 reads CASSGRANEKLFF. DNA of the CDR3: TGCGCCAGCTCAGGTCGAGCTAATGAAAAACTGTTTTTT.

The rearrangement uses TRBV2 and TRBJ1-2; TRBD1 matches at 7 bases. The germline V gene has CDR1 SNHLY and CDR2 FYNNEI. Germline trimming cut 6 bases from V and 6 bases from J; bases unmatched to any gene: 10. The CDR3 totals 14 residues. CDR3 in amino acids: CASSGDSSLHGYTF. The CDR3 DNA reads TGTGCCAGCAGCGGGGACAGCTCGCTACATGGCTACACCTTC. The full variable domain, rest sourced from reference TRBV2 and TRBJ1-2, is EPEVTQTPSHQVTQMGQEVILRCVPISNHLYFYWYRQILGQKVEFLVSFYNNEISEKSEIFDDQFSVERPDGSNFTLKIRSTKLEDSAMYFCASSGDSSLHGYTFGSGTRLTVV.

The chain recombines TRBV27 with TRBJ1-1; 8 nucleotides agree with TRBD1. CDR1 is MNHEY and CDR2 is SMNVEV in the germline V gene (reference sequence). J lost 5 bases, V lost 8 bases, and 10 bases had no gene match. The CDR3 spans 14 residues. CDR3 nucleotides: TGTGCCAGCCCGAACGACAGGGGCGCGACTGAAGCTTTCTTT. This encodes CASPNDRGATEAFF.

The chain has TRBV6-5 and TRBJ1-2; no clear D. The V and J ends lost 10 bases and 0 bases respectively, with 9 bases between them. The germline CDR1 and CDR2 sequences are MNHEY and SVGAGI. This CDR3 region has 12 residues. Here the CDR3 reads CAIRSANYGYTF. DNA of the CDR3: TGTGCCATCCGGTCGGCTAACTATGGCTACACCTTC.

The chain links TRBV3-1 (or the pseudogene TRBV3-2) to TRBJ2-1; 7 positions agree with TRBD1. The CDR3 loop spans 15 amino acids. V trimming: 2 bases; J trimming: 7 bases; junction bases outside the gene matches: 8. Germline V CDR1 and CDR2: LGHDT, YNNKEL (reference sequence). As DNA, the CDR3 is TGTGCCAGCAGCCAACTGGGACAGCCCGGTAATGAGCAGTTCTTC. This gives the protein CASSQLGQPGNEQFF.

V usage is TRBV28 and J usage is TRBJ2-7, with D unresolved. V lost 6 bases and J 3 bases, leaving 6 bases between the germline ends. This CDR3 has 11 residues. Germline assignment: CDR1 MDHEN and CDR2 SYDVKM. The CDR3 DNA follows: TGTGCCAGCAGCCGGTACTACGAGCAGTACTTC. Its protein product is CASSRYYEQYF.

The chain is built from TRBV5-4 and TRBJ2-1; D unclear. Trimming stripped 4 bases from V and 4 bases from J, with 9 bases between. CDR1 and CDR2 (germline): SGHNT, YYREEE (reference sequence). CDR3 length equals 13 residues. CDR3 sequence (DNA): TGTGCCAGCAGCCAGACTGAGTACAATGAGCAGTTCTTC. This encodes CASSQTEYNEQFF. The full variable domain, completed using reference TRBV5-4 and TRBJ2-1, is ETGVTQSPTHLIKTRGQQVTLRCSSQSGHNTVSWYQQALGQGPQFIFQYYREEENGRGNFPPRFSGLQFPNYSSELNVNALELDDSALYLCASSQTEYNEQFFGPGTRLTVL.

This clone has only a few counts. V is TRBV5-1 and J is TRBJ2-5; D is uncertain. V lost 1 base and J 1 base, leaving 8 bases between the germline ends. This CDR3 contains 14 residues. Germline values: CDR1 SGHRS, CDR2 YFSETQ. The CDR3 sequence: CASSLPDFQETQYF. The CDR3, as DNA: TGCGCCAGCAGCTTGCCAGATTTCCAAGAGACCCAGTACTTC.

The rearrangement links TRBV19 to TRBJ1-1; the D is unclear. The V and J ends lost 5 bases and 2 bases respectively, with 9 bases between them. CDR1 is LNHDA, CDR2 SQIVND, per germline (reference sequence). CDR3 length: 13 amino acids. CDR3 sequence (DNA): TGTGCCAGTAGTCCCCGAGCTAACACTGAAGCTTTCTTT. Its protein product is CASSPRANTEAFF.

This CDR3 reads CASSQDPGGKLFF. In DNA, the CDR3 is TGCGCCAGCAGCCAAGATCCGGGTGGAAAACTGTTTTTT. The chain has TRBV4-1 and TRBJ1-4, with D unclear. This CDR3 comprises 13 residues. Germline loops: CDR1 MGHRA, CDR2 YSYEKL. V lost 0 bases and J 10 bases, leaving 9 bases between the germline ends.

The chain recombines TRBV6-4 with TRBJ2-5; 10 bases are shared with TRBD1. V trimming: 3 bases; J trimming: 4 bases; junction bases outside the gene matches: 5. The CDR3 spans 15 residues. Germline CDR1 reads MRHNA; CDR2 reads SNTAGT. In nucleotides, the CDR3 is TGTGCCAGCAGTGAGGGGACAGGGGTTGGAGAGACCCAGTACTTC. Translated: CASSEGTGVGETQYF.